The rows below give T cell receptor beta chains drawn from one sample of a study of cytomegalovirus exposure and HLA in healthy donors. The table came from immunoSEQ multiplex PCR; TCRdb's copy has only in-frame clones and leaves some out. The table records about 130,000 clones, roughly a tenth of them present only once. Source material: PBMCs. The receptors derive from a woman younger than 30 in good health and CMV-seropositive. The CDR3 runs from the conserved cysteine through the conserved F or W. The D gene is left open where the match is weak. Expanded clones are given a class, and other clones once, few, many or no size at all.

J: TRBJ1-2
D: .
V: TRBV5-5
size: .
CDR3: CASSLGGGGSNYGYTF
DNA: TGTGCCAGCAGCTTGGGGGGTGGGGGCTCTAACTATGGCTACACCTTC

J: TRBJ2-7
D: .
V: TRBV6-1
size: few
CDR3: CASREAVLYEQYF
DNA: TGTGCCAGCAGGGAGGCAGTCCTCTACGAGCAGTACTTC

J: TRBJ2-3
D: TRBD1
V: TRBV27
size: few
CDR3: CASSPGQALFHTQYF
DNA: TGTGCCAGCAGTCCCGGACAGGCCCTCTTCCATACGCAGTATTTT

J: TRBJ2-7
D: TRBD1
V: TRBV6-1
size: few
CDR3: CASSGPSGTGGYEQYF
DNA: TGTGCCAGCAGTGGGCCGTCCGGGACAGGAGGCTACGAGCAGTACTTC

J: TRBJ2-1
D: .
V: TRBV5-1
size: .
CDR3: CASSRTSAYNEQFF
DNA: TGCGCCAGCAGCAGGACAAGTGCTTACAATGAGCAGTTCTTC

J: TRBJ2-7
D: TRBD1
V: TRBV5-1
size: few
CDR3: CASSAGQGTLYEQYF
DNA: TGCGCCAGCAGCGCGGGACAGGGGACTCTCTACGAGCAGTACTTC

J: TRBJ2-2
D: .
V: TRBV7-9
size: .
CDR3: CAIQGTTGELFF
DNA: TGTGCCATCCAGGGGACCACCGGGGAGCTGTTTTTT

J: TRBJ2-1
D: TRBD2
V: TRBV7-9
size: .
CDR3: CASSGGTSGSVDEQFF
DNA: TGTGCCAGCAGCGGTGGGACTAGCGGGAGTGTCGATGAGCAGTTCTTC

J: TRBJ2-5
D: TRBD2
V: TRBV7-9
size: .
CDR3: CASSLTSVQETQYF
DNA: TGTGCCAGCAGCTTAACTAGCGTACAAGAGACCCAGTACTTC

J: TRBJ2-7
D: .
V: TRBV28
size: .
CDR3: CASSPSVYEQYF
DNA: TGTGCCAGCAGTCCGTCGGTCTACGAGCAGTACTTC

J: TRBJ2-7
D: TRBD2
V: TRBV15
size: .
CDR3: CATSRGAGTFENYEQYF
DNA: TGTGCCACCAGCAGAGGAGCGGGGACTTTCGAGAACTACGAGCAGTACTTC

J: TRBJ2-1
D: TRBD2
V: TRBV4-1
size: few
CDR3: CASSPGAGLAGENLYEQFF
DNA: TGCGCCAGCAGCCCAGGGGCGGGACTAGCGGGAGAAAATCTGTATGAGCAGTTCTTC

J: TRBJ2-7
D: .
V: TRBV30
size: few
CDR3: CAVWGNSYEQYF
DNA: TGTGCCGTGTGGGGCAACTCCTACGAGCAGTACTTC

J: TRBJ1-1
D: TRBD1
V: TRBV28
size: .
CDR3: CASSHRTGRRTEAFF
DNA: TGTGCCAGCAGTCACCGGACAGGGCGGAGGACTGAAGCTTTCTTT

J: TRBJ2-3
D: .
V: TRBV19
size: few
CDR3: CASSIDFTGADTQYF
DNA: TGTGCCAGTAGTATCGATTTTACGGGGGCAGATACGCAGTATTTT

J: TRBJ2-1
D: TRBD2
V: TRBV7-9
size: .
CDR3: CASSRMGGRANEQFF
DNA: TGTGCCAGCAGCCGCATGGGCGGGAGGGCGAATGAGCAGTTCTTC

J: TRBJ2-1
D: TRBD1
V: TRBV5-6
size: .
CDR3: CASSLALGTVF
DNA: TGTGCCAGCAGCTTGGCTCTCGGGACAGTCTTC

J: TRBJ2-1
D: TRBD2
V: TRBV29-1
size: few
CDR3: CSGRIAGGPHNEQFF
DNA: TGCAGCGGGAGAATAGCGGGAGGCCCCCACAATGAGCAGTTCTTC

J: TRBJ2-7
D: TRBD2
V: TRBV30
size: .
CDR3: CAWSRSWTSGRAEYEQYF
DNA: TGTGCCTGGAGTAGGAGTTGGACTAGCGGGAGGGCGGAGTACGAGCAGTACTTC

J: TRBJ1-5
D: .
V: TRBV28
size: .
CDR3: CASTSGSPNQPQHF
DNA: TGTGCCAGCACCTCGGGTTCACCGAATCAGCCCCAGCATTTT

J: TRBJ2-7
D: .
V: TRBV2
size: .
CDR3: CASSESSHEQYF
DNA: TGTGCCAGCAGTGAGAGTTCCCACGAGCAGTACTTC

J: TRBJ1-4
D: .
V: TRBV6-1
size: few
CDR3: CASSEEGWWGATNEKLFF
DNA: TGTGCCAGCAGTGAAGAGGGGTGGTGGGGTGCAACTAATGAAAAACTGTTTTTT

J: TRBJ2-3
D: TRBD2
V: TRBV15
size: .
CDR3: CATSRDPGLAGGTDTQYF
DNA: TGTGCCACCAGCAGAGATCCCGGACTAGCGGGAGGAACAGATACGCAGTATTTT

J: TRBJ2-5
D: .
V: TRBV27
size: few
CDR3: CASMTGETQYF
DNA: TGTGCCAGCATGACGGGAGAGACCCAGTACTTC

J: TRBJ1-1
D: .
V: TRBV29-1
size: many
CDR3: CSVGQGSEAFF
DNA: TGCAGCGTTGGGCAGGGGTCTGAAGCTTTCTTT

J: TRBJ2-1
D: .
V: TRBV6-6
size: few
CDR3: CASSLGNGVGDNEQFF
DNA: TGTGCCAGCAGTTTGGGTAACGGTGTGGGAGACAATGAGCAGTTCTTC

J: TRBJ2-7
D: .
V: TRBV6-1
size: .
CDR3: CASSWGGTAQGQYF
DNA: TGTGCCAGCAGTTGGGGCGGGACGGCGCAAGGGCAGTACTTC

J: TRBJ1-3
D: TRBD1
V: TRBV5-1
size: few
CDR3: CASSLMTGSGNTIYF
DNA: TGCGCCAGCAGCTTAATGACAGGGTCTGGAAACACCATATATTTT

J: TRBJ2-7
D: .
V: TRBV29-1
size: .
CDR3: CSVEGRGQYGSYEQYF
DNA: TGCAGCGTTGAAGGGCGGGGGCAATATGGTAGCTACGAGCAGTACTTC

J: TRBJ1-1
D: .
V: TRBV19
size: few
CDR3: CASSITGRNTEAFF
DNA: TGTGCCAGTAGTATTACAGGGAGAAACACTGAAGCTTTCTTT

J: TRBJ2-1
D: .
V: TRBV29-1
size: .
CDR3: CSVYPAERNEQFF
DNA: TGCAGCGTTTACCCAGCGGAGAGGAATGAGCAGTTCTTC

J: TRBJ2-1
D: TRBD2
V: TRBV5-1
size: .
CDR3: CASSFPRLADNEQFF
DNA: TGCGCCAGCAGCTTCCCGAGACTAGCAGACAATGAGCAGTTCTTC

J: TRBJ1-5
D: TRBD1
V: TRBV2
size: .
CDR3: CASSVSRRKWTGLTRQPQHF
DNA: TGTGCCAGCAGTGTAAGCCGCCGTAAATGGACAGGACTTACTCGTCAGCCCCAGCATTTT

J: TRBJ1-2
D: .
V: TRBV14
size: .
CDR3: CASSQDRGGGYTF
DNA: TGTGCCAGCAGCCAAGACCGGGGTGGCGGCTACACCTTC

J: TRBJ1-4
D: TRBD1
V: TRBV2
size: few
CDR3: CASSVTAGGLEKLFF
DNA: TGTGCCAGCAGTGTGACGGCAGGGGGCCTCGAAAAACTGTTTTTT

J: TRBJ1-2
D: .
V: TRBV11-3
size: .
CDR3: CASSHDRSVGYTF
DNA: TGTGCCAGCAGCCACGACAGAAGCGTTGGCTACACCTTC

J: TRBJ2-2
D: TRBD2
V: TRBV7-9
size: few
CDR3: CASGSNSGRAGTGELFF
DNA: TGTGCCAGCGGCTCCAATAGCGGGAGGGCCGGGACCGGGGAGCTGTTTTTT

J: TRBJ1-1
D: .
V: TRBV20-1
size: few
CDR3: CSAGEVEAFF
DNA: TGCAGTGCCGGAGAGGTTGAAGCTTTCTTT

J: TRBJ2-1
D: TRBD2
V: TRBV29-1
size: once
CDR3: CSVFGTRGGNEQFF
DNA: TGCAGCGTATTCGGGACTAGAGGGGGCAATGAGCAGTTCTTC

J: TRBJ1-4
D: TRBD1
V: TRBV5-1
size: .
CDR3: CASSLGDRATNEKLFF
DNA: TGCGCCAGCAGCTTGGGGGACAGAGCAACTAATGAAAAACTGTTTTTT

J: TRBJ2-3
D: TRBD2
V: TRBV5-4
size: .
CDR3: CASSPIPGLAGEGSTDTQYF
DNA: TGTGCCAGCAGCCCGATCCCGGGACTAGCGGGAGAGGGAAGCACAGATACGCAGTATTTT